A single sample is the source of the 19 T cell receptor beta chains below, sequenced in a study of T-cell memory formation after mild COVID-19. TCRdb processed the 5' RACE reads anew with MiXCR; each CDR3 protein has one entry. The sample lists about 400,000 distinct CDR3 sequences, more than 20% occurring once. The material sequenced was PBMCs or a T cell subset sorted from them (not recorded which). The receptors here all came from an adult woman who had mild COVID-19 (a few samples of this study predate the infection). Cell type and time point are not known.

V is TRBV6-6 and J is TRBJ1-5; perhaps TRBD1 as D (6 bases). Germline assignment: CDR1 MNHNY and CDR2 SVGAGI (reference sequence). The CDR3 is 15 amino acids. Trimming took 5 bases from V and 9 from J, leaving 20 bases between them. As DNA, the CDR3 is TGTGCCAGCAGTCGAAGGGGGGGATCCGATCGGCCCCAGCATTTT. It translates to CASSRRGGSDRPQHF.

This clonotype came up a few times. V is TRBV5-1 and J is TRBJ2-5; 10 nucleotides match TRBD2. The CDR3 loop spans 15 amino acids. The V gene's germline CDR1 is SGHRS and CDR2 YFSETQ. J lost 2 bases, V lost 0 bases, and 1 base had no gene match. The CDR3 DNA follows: TGCGCCAGCAGCTTGGCTAGCGGGAGTCAAGAGACCCAGTACTTC. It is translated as CASSLASGSQETQYF.

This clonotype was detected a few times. The CDR3 loop is CATRKNTGELFF. The CDR3 DNA is TGTGCCACCAGGAAGAACACCGGGGAGCTGTTTTTT. This chain connects TRBV24-1 to TRBJ2-2, with D unclear. In germline, CDR1 is KGHDR, CDR2 SFDVKD. With 7 bases removed from V and 1 base from J, the gap between germline ends came to 3 bases. There are 12 residues in the CDR3.

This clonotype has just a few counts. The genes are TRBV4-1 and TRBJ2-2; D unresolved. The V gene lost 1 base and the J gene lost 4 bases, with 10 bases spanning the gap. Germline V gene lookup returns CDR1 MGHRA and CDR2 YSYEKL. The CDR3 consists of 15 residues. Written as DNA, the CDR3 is TGCGCCAGCAGCCAAGGGGCGACTTTCACCGGGGAGCTGTTTTTT. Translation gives CASSQGATFTGELFF.

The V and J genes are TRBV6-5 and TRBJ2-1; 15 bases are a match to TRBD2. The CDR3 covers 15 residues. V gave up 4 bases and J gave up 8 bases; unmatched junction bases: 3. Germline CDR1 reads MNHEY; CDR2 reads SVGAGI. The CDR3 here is CASSWTSGRADEQFF. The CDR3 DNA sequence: TGTGCCAGCAGTTGGACTAGCGGGAGGGCCGATGAGCAGTTCTTC.

Here the CDR3 reads CASSSAHSQPQHF. The CDR3 nucleotides read TGTGCCAGCAGCTCCGCTCACAGTCAGCCCCAGCATTTT. The rearrangement joins TRBV7-6 to TRBJ1-5; D is uncertain. The V gene's germline CDR1 is SGHVS and CDR2 FNYEAQ. This CDR3 comprises 13 residues. Between the trimmed V and J ends, which lost 4 bases and 6 bases, there was a span of 10 bases.

In nucleotides, the CDR3 is TGTGCCAGCAGTTTAGCTAGGGACAGCTATGGCTACACCTTC. It yields the protein CASSLARDSYGYTF. The chain is built from TRBV12-3 or TRBV12-4 and TRBJ1-2; the match to TRBD1 covers 7 bases. The CDR3 consists of 14 residues. Trimming removed 0 bases from V and 4 bases from J; junction bases left unmatched: 2.

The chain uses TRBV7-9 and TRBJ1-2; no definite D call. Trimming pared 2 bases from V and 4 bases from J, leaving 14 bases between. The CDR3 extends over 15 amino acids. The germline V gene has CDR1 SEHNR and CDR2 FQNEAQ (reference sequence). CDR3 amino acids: CASSLRVIGFYGYTF. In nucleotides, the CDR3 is TGTGCCAGCAGCTTACGTGTCATCGGATTCTATGGCTACACCTTC.

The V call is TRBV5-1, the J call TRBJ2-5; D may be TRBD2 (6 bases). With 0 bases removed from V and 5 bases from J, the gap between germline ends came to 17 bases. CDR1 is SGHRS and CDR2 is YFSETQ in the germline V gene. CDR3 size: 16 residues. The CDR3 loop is CASSLDILASTETQYF. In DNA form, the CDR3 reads TGCGCCAGCAGCTTGGATATACTAGCTTCAACGGAGACCCAGTACTTC.

The CDR3 DNA is TGTGCCAGCAGTGAAATGGGGTCGGGCTACGAGCAGTACTTC. It encodes CASSEMGSGYEQYF. This chain joins TRBV6-1 and TRBJ2-7, with D hard to call. From germline, CDR1 is MNHNS and CDR2 SASEGT. There are 14 residues in the CDR3. Trimming left V 2 bases short and J 3 bases short, with 11 bases between.

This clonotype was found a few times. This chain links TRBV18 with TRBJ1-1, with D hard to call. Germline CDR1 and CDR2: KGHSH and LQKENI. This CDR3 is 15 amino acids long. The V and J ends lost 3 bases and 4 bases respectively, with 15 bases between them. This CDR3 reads CASSPYGKVVTEAFF. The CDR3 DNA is TGTGCCAGCTCACCCTACGGGAAGGTCGTCACTGAAGCTTTCTTT. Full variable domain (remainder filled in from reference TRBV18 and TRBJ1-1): NAGVMQNPRHLVRRRGQEARLRCSPMKGHSHVYWYRQLPEEGLKFMVYLQKENIIDESGMPKERFSAEFPKEGPSILRIQQVVRGDSAAYFCASSPYGKVVTEAFFGQGTRLTVV.

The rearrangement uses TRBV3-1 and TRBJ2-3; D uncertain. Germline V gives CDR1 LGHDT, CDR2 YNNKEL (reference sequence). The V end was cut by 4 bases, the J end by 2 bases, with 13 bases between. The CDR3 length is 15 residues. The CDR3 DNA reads TGTGCCAGCAGCCGCGCGGATTACTACACAGATACGCAGTATTTT. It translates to CASSRADYYTDTQYF.

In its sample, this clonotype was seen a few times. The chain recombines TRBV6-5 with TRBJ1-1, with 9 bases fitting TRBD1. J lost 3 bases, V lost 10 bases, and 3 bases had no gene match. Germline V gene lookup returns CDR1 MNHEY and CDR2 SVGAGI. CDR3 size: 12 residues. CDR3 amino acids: CATRQGDTEAFF. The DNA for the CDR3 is TGTGCCACCCGACAGGGGGACACTGAAGCTTTCTTT.

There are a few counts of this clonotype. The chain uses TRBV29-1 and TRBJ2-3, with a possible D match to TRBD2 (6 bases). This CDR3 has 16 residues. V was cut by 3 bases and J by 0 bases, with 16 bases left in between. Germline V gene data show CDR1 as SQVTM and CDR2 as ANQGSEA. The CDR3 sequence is CSVEGWGLPSTDTQYF. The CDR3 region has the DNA TGCAGCGTTGAGGGCTGGGGACTTCCTAGCACAGATACGCAGTATTTT.

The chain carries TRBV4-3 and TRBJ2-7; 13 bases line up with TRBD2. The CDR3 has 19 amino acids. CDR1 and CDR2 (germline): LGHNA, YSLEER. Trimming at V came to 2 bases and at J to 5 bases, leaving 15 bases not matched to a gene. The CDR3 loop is CASSQLAGTSGNHLDEQYF. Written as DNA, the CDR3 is TGCGCCAGCAGCCAACTCGCCGGGACTAGCGGGAACCATCTTGACGAGCAGTACTTC.

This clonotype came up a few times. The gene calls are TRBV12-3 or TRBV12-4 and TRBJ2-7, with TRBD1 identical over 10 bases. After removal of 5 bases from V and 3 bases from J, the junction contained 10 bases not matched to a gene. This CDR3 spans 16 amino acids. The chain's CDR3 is CASSPSRQGASYEQYF. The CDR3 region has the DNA TGTGCCAGCAGTCCCAGCCGACAGGGGGCGAGCTACGAGCAGTACTTC.

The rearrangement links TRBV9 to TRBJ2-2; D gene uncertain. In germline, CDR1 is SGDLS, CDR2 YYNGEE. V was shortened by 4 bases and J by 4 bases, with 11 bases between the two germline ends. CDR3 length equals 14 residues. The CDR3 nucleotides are TGTGCCAGCAGCCCGCCCCTCATCACCGGGGAGCTGTTTTTT. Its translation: CASSPPLITGELFF.

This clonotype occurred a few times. CDR3 nucleotide sequence: TGTGCCAGCAGCTTAGCTCCCCGGGGTTGGGGAGACAATGAGCAGTTCTTC. Its protein product is CASSLAPRGWGDNEQFF. The chain is built from TRBV7-8 and TRBJ2-1; the D gene is possibly TRBD2 (5 bases). Germline V gene lookup returns CDR1 SGHVS and CDR2 FQNEAQ. Between the trimmed V and J ends, which lost 0 bases and 5 bases, there was a span of 17 bases. This CDR3 has 17 residues.

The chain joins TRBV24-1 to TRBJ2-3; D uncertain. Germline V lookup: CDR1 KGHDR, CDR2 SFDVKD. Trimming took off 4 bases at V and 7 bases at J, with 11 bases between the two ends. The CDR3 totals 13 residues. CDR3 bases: TGTGCCACCAGTGACGGACCTACGAATACGCAGTATTTT. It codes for CATSDGPTNTQYF.